The 2 T cell receptor beta chains given below trace back to one sample, sequenced in a study of T cell clones after liver transplantation. Clones were sequenced by immunoSEQ multiplex PCR, and TCRdb holds only the in-frame ones, with some missing. The sample consists of around 110,000 clones, just over 90% of them appearing once. The source material was CD4+ T cells from blood, sampled 12 months after liver transplant. The receptors here all came from a human patient who received a liver transplant. Certain T cells may be donor cells from the graft.

This chain joins TRBV30 and TRBJ2-7, with 9 bases matching TRBD1. The CDR3 extends over 16 amino acids. The V and J ends lost 3 bases and 7 bases, in that order; junction bases with no gene match: 16. Germline assignment: CDR1 GTSNPN and CDR2 SVGIG (reference sequence). CDR3 in amino acids: CAWRSSPGQGLREQYF. CDR3 DNA: TGTGCCTGGAGGTCATCCCCGGGACAGGGACTAAGGGAGCAGTACTTC. Together with reference TRBV30 and TRBJ2-7, the CDR3 gives the full variable domain: SQTIHQWPATLVQPVGSPLSLECTVEGTSNPNLYWYRQAAGRGLQLLFYSVGIGQISSEVPQNLSASRPQDRQFILSSKKLLLSDSGFYLCAWRSSPGQGLREQYFGPGTRLTVT.

This chain connects TRBV7-2 to TRBJ2-7, with D uncertain. The CDR3 runs to 13 residues. Germline lookup yields CDR1 SGHTA and CDR2 FQGNSA. Trimming pared 7 bases from V and 1 base from J, leaving 11 bases between. CDR3 residues: CASTALFSYEQYF. The CDR3 DNA is TGTGCCAGCACCGCTCTGTTTTCCTACGAGCAGTACTTC.